Listed here are 22 T cell receptor beta chains from one sample, sequenced in a study of cytomegalovirus exposure and HLA in healthy donors. This PCR relied on a set of 60 Vbeta primers and 13 Jbeta primers. Some clones are missing from TCRdb's copy, which holds only in-frame ones; the method was immunoSEQ multiplex PCR. The sample includes under 200,000 clones, roughly 82% of them seen just once. The sample consisted of PBMCs. The receptors derive from a woman between 50 and 59 years old in good health and CMV-seronegative.

The chain combines TRBV4-1 with TRBJ1-1; 8 nucleotides line up with TRBD1. With V trimmed by 5 bases and J by 1 base, 12 bases remained unmatched. Germline V gene sequence: CDR1 MGHRA, CDR2 YSYEKL. CDR3 size: 17 residues. CDR3 in DNA: TGCGCCAGCAGCAAAGCCATCCTGACAGGGGAGAACACTGAAGCTTTCTTT. Translating it yields CASSKAILTGENTEAFF.

The sample holds one count of this clone. The gene calls are TRBV29-1 and TRBJ2-5; 8 positions agree with TRBD1. V gave up 7 bases and J gave up 5 bases; unmatched junction bases: 12. Per the germline V gene, CDR1 is SQVTM and CDR2 is ANQGSEA. CDR3 size: 14 residues. This CDR3 reads CSERTGGAFETQYF. CDR3 nucleotide sequence: TGCAGCGAAAGAACAGGGGGTGCATTTGAGACCCAGTACTTC.

The chain carries TRBV27 and TRBJ1-4, with D perhaps matching TRBD1 (5 bases). Trimming stripped 1 base from V and 8 bases from J, with 11 bases between. Germline V gene sequence: CDR1 MNHEY, CDR2 SMNVEV (reference sequence). The CDR3 spans 14 residues. The CDR3 is CASSLLGAGEKLFF. CDR3 bases: TGTGCCAGCAGTTTATTAGGGGCTGGGGAAAAACTGTTTTTT.

This CDR3 reads CASSSAYRGDSGYTF. The CDR3, as DNA: TGTGCCAGCAGCTCGGCCTACAGGGGGGACAGTGGCTACACCTTC. V gene TRBV7-2 combines with J gene TRBJ1-2, with 8 bases lining up with TRBD1. Germline trimming cut 4 bases from V and 7 bases from J; bases unmatched to any gene: 11. The CDR3 extends over 15 amino acids. The germline V gene encodes CDR1 SGHTA and CDR2 FQGNSA.

This sequence joins TRBV6-1 and TRBJ1-5, with TRBD1 matching 8 bases. The CDR3 totals 14 residues. CDR1 and CDR2 from the germline V gene are MNHNS and SASEGT. The V gene end was trimmed by 6 bases and the J gene end by 6 bases; junction bases not matched to a gene: 7. The CDR3 bases are TGTGCCAGCAGGGACAGGGTGGACGGTCAGCCCCAGCATTTT. As protein: CASRDRVDGQPQHF.

The chain links TRBV28 to TRBJ1-2, with no clear D. In germline, CDR1 is MDHEN, CDR2 SYDVKM. This CDR3 is 13 amino acids long. V was clipped by 3 bases and J by 5 bases, with 10 bases between them. DNA of the CDR3: TGTGCCAGCAGTTTTAACAGCAATTATGGCTACACCTTC. Translating it yields CASSFNSNYGYTF.

CDR3 residues: CARLYTGRGAQHF. CDR3 sequence (DNA): TGTGCCAGACTTTACACAGGACGGGGGGCCCAGCATTTT. The chain has TRBV6-9 and TRBJ1-5, with D possibly TRBD1 on 5 matching bases. With 9 bases removed from V and 11 bases from J, the gap between germline ends came to 20 bases. The CDR3 length is 13 residues. In germline, CDR1 is MNHGY, CDR2 SVAAGI.

The chain has TRBV10-1 and TRBJ1-1; unclear D gene. CDR3 size: 16 residues. The germline V and J ends were trimmed by 2 bases and 3 bases, with 16 bases remaining between them. Germline loops: CDR1 WNHNN, CDR2 SYGVQD (reference sequence). CDR3 sequence: CASSETRYPGYTEAFF. CDR3 coding DNA: TGCGCCAGCAGTGAGACGCGGTACCCGGGGTACACTGAAGCTTTCTTT.

V usage is TRBV4-3 and J usage is TRBJ1-2; 8 bases are a match to TRBD1. This CDR3 spans 14 amino acids. The ends lost 1 base at V and 2 bases at J; junction bases unmatched: 0. Germline assignment: CDR1 LGHNA and CDR2 YSLEER. The CDR3 reads CASSQGTGNYGYTF. The DNA of the CDR3 is TGCGCCAGCAGCCAAGGGACAGGGAACTATGGCTACACCTTC.

This clone was seen a single time. This chain joins TRBV5-1 and TRBJ1-4; D is unclear. CDR3 size: 14 residues. CDR1 is SGHRS, CDR2 YFSETQ, per germline. Trimming left V 5 bases short and J 0 bases short, with 8 bases between. The chain's CDR3 is CASRREATNEKLFF. The CDR3, as DNA: TGCGCCAGCAGGCGGGAAGCAACTAATGAAAAACTGTTTTTT.

The V gene is TRBV5-6, the J gene TRBJ2-1; maybe TRBD1 (5 bases). Per the germline V gene, CDR1 is SGHDT and CDR2 is YYEEEE. The germline V and J ends were trimmed by 2 bases and 4 bases, with 13 bases remaining between them. The CDR3 length is 15 residues. The CDR3 region has the DNA TGTGCCAGCAGCTTTATGCAGGGCCGTTACAATGAGCAGTTCTTC. Its protein is CASSFMQGRYNEQFF.

This chain links TRBV5-1 with TRBJ2-1; TRBD2 might be the D (5 bases). Trimming took 4 bases from V and 6 from J, leaving 17 bases between them. The length of the CDR3 is 15 residues. Germline V gene sequence: CDR1 SGHRS, CDR2 YFSETQ. CDR3 protein: CASSRNRDYFNEQFF. In DNA, the CDR3 is TGCGCCAGCAGCCGTAATCGTGACTACTTCAATGAGCAGTTCTTC.

This clone was seen once. The chain joins TRBV4-1 to TRBJ2-7; D is possibly TRBD1 (6 bases). Looked up from germline, CDR1 is MGHRA and CDR2 is YSYEKL. The CDR3 runs to 15 residues. The V and J ends lost 4 bases and 0 bases respectively, with 13 bases between them. CDR3 nucleotides: TGCGCCAGCAGCCTCGGACAGAAAAACTCCTACGAGCAGTACTTC. It translates to CASSLGQKNSYEQYF.

The chain employs TRBV5-6 and TRBJ2-7, with 7 positions matching TRBD2. The trim removed 4 bases at V and 0 bases at J, leaving 7 bases unmatched. The germline V gene has CDR1 SGHDT and CDR2 YYEEEE. This CDR3 contains 15 residues. CDR3 sequence (DNA): TGTGCCAGCAGCCTAATTAGCGGGTACTCCTACGAGCAGTACTTC. Protein product: CASSLISGYSYEQYF.

This chain connects TRBV10-3 to TRBJ1-3, with 9 bases lining up with TRBD1. In germline, CDR1 is ENHRY, CDR2 SYGVKD. J was trimmed by 5 bases and V by 6 bases; bases with no gene match: 5. The CDR3 is 14 residues long. CDR3 loop: CAIRPGQGRNTIYF. In nucleotides, the CDR3 is TGTGCCATCAGACCGGGACAGGGCAGAAACACCATATATTTT.

The genes are TRBV15 and TRBJ1-4; possible D gene TRBD1, 5 bases. Between the trimmed V and J ends, which lost 1 base and 5 bases, there was a span of 20 bases. There are 18 residues in the CDR3. From germline, CDR1 is LNHNV and CDR2 YYDKDF (reference sequence). CDR3 sequence: CATSRGAGSILGNEKLFF. The CDR3, as DNA: TGTGCCACCAGCAGAGGCGCAGGGTCGATTTTAGGAAATGAAAAACTGTTTTTT.

This clone was observed a handful of times. The rearrangement links TRBV25-1 to TRBJ1-2, with TRBD1 as a possible D gene (6 bases). Germline CDR1 reads MGHDK; CDR2 reads SYGVNS. This CDR3 has 13 residues. The V end was cut by 3 bases, the J end by 4 bases, with 9 bases between. CDR3 in DNA: TGTGCCAGCAGTGAGGGACAAACCTATGGCTACACCTTC. This gives the protein CASSEGQTYGYTF.

The chain employs TRBV13 and TRBJ1-1; maybe TRBD1 (6 bases). The CDR3 runs 14 residues. Germline V CDR1 and CDR2: PRHDT, FYEKMQ (reference sequence). Trimming stripped 5 bases from V and 2 bases from J, with 12 bases between. CDR3 sequence: CASSPDRLNTEAFF. The CDR3 nucleotides are TGTGCCAGCAGCCCAGACAGGCTAAACACTGAAGCTTTCTTT.

V usage is TRBV13 and J usage is TRBJ2-1; D unresolved. The V gene lost 6 bases and the J gene lost 3 bases, with 9 bases spanning the gap. Per germline, CDR1 PRHDT and CDR2 FYEKMQ (reference sequence). The CDR3 runs to 13 residues. The CDR3 DNA reads TGTGCCAGCAGATTCAGAGGCTACAATGAGCAGTTCTTC. Its translation: CASRFRGYNEQFF.

The chain couples TRBV30 to TRBJ2-2; a possible D gene is TRBD2 (5 bases). This CDR3 is built from 16 residues. V lost 0 bases to trimming and J lost 3 bases, with 14 bases between them. Germline V gene data show CDR1 as GTSNPN and CDR2 as SVGIG (reference sequence). In DNA, the CDR3 is TGTGCCTGGAGTGTACTAGGAAGCGCCGACACCGGGGAGCTGTTTTTT. Translating it yields CAWSVLGSADTGELFF.

This chain joins TRBV27 and TRBJ2-1; 13 positions match TRBD2. The V gene's germline CDR1 is MNHEY and CDR2 SMNVEV (reference sequence). The CDR3 sequence is 17 residues long. Unmatched junction bases numbered 11, after V lost 6 bases and J lost 6 bases. The CDR3 reads CASRDQGLAGIGNEQFF. DNA of the CDR3: TGTGCCAGCAGGGACCAGGGACTAGCGGGGATAGGCAATGAGCAGTTCTTC.

V gene TRBV28 combines with J gene TRBJ1-1; 9 bases are shared with TRBD1. The V and J ends lost 4 bases and 11 bases, in that order; junction bases with no gene match: 11. Germline CDR1 MDHEN, CDR2 SYDVKM. This CDR3 has 14 residues. The CDR3 sequence is CASSSETGGTGAFF. CDR3 DNA sequence: TGTGCCAGCAGTTCTGAGACGGGCGGGACAGGGGCTTTCTTT.